The 8 T cell receptor beta chains given below trace back to one sample, sequenced in a study of shared clonotypes between healthy human individuals. Here immunoSEQ multiplex PCR was the method, and the copy in TCRdb shows in-frame clones only, minus some. Of about 1.5 million clones detected, 98% appear once; the ten largest clones hold about 0.45%. The sequenced sample consisted of naive CD4+ T cells sorted from blood. Subset reported: CD45RA+ positively selected. These receptors were collected from a man aged 25 to 40 in good health.

The chain joins TRBV10-3 to TRBJ2-1, with 14 bases that match TRBD2. The germline gives CDR1 ENHRY, CDR2 SYGVKD. CDR3 length: 18 residues. The trim removed 4 bases at V and 7 bases at J, leaving 12 bases unmatched. Here the CDR3 reads CAISVRGTSGRVSNEQFF. The CDR3 nucleotides are TGTGCCATCAGTGTTAGGGGGACTAGCGGGAGAGTTTCAAATGAGCAGTTCTTC.

This sequence joins TRBV18 and TRBJ1-1; D is uncertain. CDR1 is KGHSH, CDR2 LQKENI, per germline. With 3 bases removed from V and 4 bases from J, the gap between germline ends came to 12 bases. The CDR3 has 14 amino acids. CDR3 region: CASSPEGLGTEAFF. The CDR3 DNA is TGTGCCAGCTCACCCGAGGGTTTGGGCACTGAAGCTTTCTTT.

V and J are TRBV9 and TRBJ2-1; perhaps TRBD1 as D (6 bases). The CDR3 spans 13 residues. Germline V gene lookup returns CDR1 SGDLS and CDR2 YYNGEE. With 3 bases removed from V and 4 bases from J, the gap between germline ends came to 8 bases. DNA for the CDR3: TGTGCCAGCAGCGCACAGGGTTACAATGAGCAGTTCTTC. It translates to CASSAQGYNEQFF. The variable domain in full, completed from reference TRBV9 and TRBJ2-1, reads DSGVTQTPKHLITATGQRVTLRCSPRSGDLSVYWYQQSLDQGLQFLIQYYNGEERAKGNILERFSAQQFPDLHSELNLSSLELGDSALYFCASSAQGYNEQFFGPGTRLTVL.

This chain links TRBV5-4 with TRBJ1-2; D is unclear. Germline V gives CDR1 SGHNT, CDR2 YYREEE (reference sequence). V lost 0 bases to trimming and J lost 5 bases, with 8 bases between them. This CDR3 is 13 amino acids long. CDR3 nucleotides: TGTGCCAGCAGCTTGGTTCCGGATTATGGCTACACCTTC. This encodes CASSLVPDYGYTF.

This chain joins TRBV6-1 and TRBJ2-2; D is undetermined. CDR3 length equals 14 residues. The germline CDR1 and CDR2 sequences are MNHNS and SASEGT. With 1 base removed from V and 6 bases from J, the gap between germline ends came to 9 bases. DNA of the CDR3: TGTGCCAGCAGTGAAGAGCCAGTCGCCGGGGAGCTGTTTTTT. It encodes CASSEEPVAGELFF.

The V call is TRBV2, the J call TRBJ2-7; TRBD2 matches 8 bases. Trimming took 1 base from V and 5 from J; bases not matched to a gene: 1. Germline CDR1 and CDR2: SNHLY and FYNNEI. The CDR3 is made up of 13 amino acids. In DNA form, the CDR3 reads TGTGCCAGCAGTGAAGGCGGGAGGAACGAGCAGTACTTC. It encodes CASSEGGRNEQYF.

The rearrangement links TRBV10-2 to TRBJ2-7; the D is unclear. CDR1 and CDR2 from the germline V gene are WSHSY and SAAADI. This CDR3 has 14 residues. Trimming pared 3 bases from V and 3 bases from J, leaving 12 bases between. The CDR3 DNA follows: TGCGCCAGCAGTGACTCTGGAAGAGGCTACGAGCAGTACTTC. Translating gives CASSDSGRGYEQYF.

CDR3 protein: CASSTARGETQYF. The CDR3 coding sequence is TGTGCCAGCTCAACGGCGAGGGGTGAGACCCAGTACTTC. The V and J genes are TRBV2 and TRBJ2-5; D may correspond to TRBD1 or TRBD2 (5 bases each). In germline, CDR1 is SNHLY, CDR2 FYNNEI. Trimming removed 8 bases from V and 5 bases from J, with 15 bases in between. The CDR3 is made up of 13 amino acids. Based on the CDR3 plus reference TRBV2 and TRBJ2-5, the full variable domain is EPEVTQTPSHQVTQMGQEVILRCVPISNHLYFYWYRQILGQKVEFLVSFYNNEISEKSEIFDDQFSVERPDGSNFTLKIRSTKLEDSAMYFCASSTARGETQYFGPGTRLLVL.